This paragraph reports one T cell receptor (beta chain). The target of this receptor is not known. Base qualities are not at hand, and no much larger clone is one base apart. These data are taken from a study of blood T cell repertoires in COVID-19 (dated by TCRdb to about 2020). Notes on the research overall: Collaborator samples came from the United States, Italy and Spain and covered acute and convalescent phases of COVID-19. Subjects who had been exposed to COVID-19, were actively infected with it, or had recovered from it provided the deeply sampled blood TCRbeta repertoires that made up the dataset. Samples were obtained from the ongoing ImmuneRACE study (first 160 participants) and from approximately 1,200 subjects provided by 6 global collaborators. The repertoires were released in a freely available public database meant as a resource for research on the immune response to SARS-CoV-2. The material from the prospective study consisted of cDNA or gDNA derived from T cells, B-cell-depleted T cells, or PBMCs. The sample metadata nearly always contained a de-identified subject ID, COVID-19 status, age in years and sex. HLA class I and class II types, where available, came from metadata supplied by the sample provider rather than from assay-based typing.

TCRbeta CDR3 regions were amplified from genomic DNA by means of the immunoSEQ Assay, a bias-controlled multiplex PCR. From the authors' description of their analysis: The number of nucleated cells in each sample was estimated by amplification of reference gene primers within the assay. To quantify the absolute abundance of each unique TCRbeta CDR3 rearrangement, sequence reads were collapsed and filtered. For each sample, productive Simpson clonality was calculated by taking the square root of Simpson's diversity index across productive rearrangements. Held by TCRdb, this immuneACCESS table contains in-frame sequences only and omits some clones. Under half of the omission traces to an unresolved V gene where checked; the cause of the rest is unknown. That table gives V, J and clone size, and the DNA gave D and trimming. Here the sample has under 300,000 clones; 92% occur a single time. The ten largest clones represent 0.8% to 0.95% of the sample.

In Seattle, one collaborating source enrolled patients while the infection was active and tracked those patients longitudinally over the course of disease. Whole blood was collected in K2EDTA tubes by collaborating institutions according to the institutions' own protocols. For TCRbeta analysis, collaborators shipped samples as frozen whole blood, isolated PBMCs, or DNA extracted from either of those sample types. The full study reports these points: The amount of clinical and demographic metadata varied by source and participant and was provided uncurated.

Looking up the germline V gene (reference sequence) yields CDR1 SGHNT and CDR2 YYREEE. The CDR3 runs 16 amino acids, cysteine and phenylalanine included. Only CDR3 DNA remains: 48 bases, in frame from the first base. Trimming removed 1 base from V and 2 bases from J, leaving 10 bases between the germline ends. This chain is built from TRBV5-4 and TRBJ2-6; perhaps TRBD1 is the D gene, with 5 bases matching. The receptor's source is a man aged 25-40 years with COVID-19, enrolled during active disease. Sequencing used peripheral blood. The CDR3 in this case is CASSLFKGAGANVLTF. The DNA is as follows: TGTGCCAGCAGCTTGTTTAAAGGGGCTGGGGCCAACGTCCTGACTTTC. Where the CDR3 stops, the reference TRBV5-4 and TRBJ2-6 genes take over; the full variable domain is ETGVTQSPTHLIKTRGQQVTLRCSSQSGHNTVSWYQQALGQGPQFIFQYYREEENGRGNFPPRFSGLQFPNYSSELNVNALELDDSALYLCASSLFKGAGANVLTFGAGSRLTVL.